The clone carrying this TCR beta chain was recorded many times. These data belong to a study of T-cell reconstitution after alpha-beta-depleted transplantation in children. Preparing the TCRbeta library involved the use of unique molecular identifiers. TCRdb fed the PCR reads into MiXCR, producing one record per CDR3 protein. This sample yields over 550,000 distinct CDR3 sequences, of which roughly a tenth are seen a single time; around 4% belongs to the top ten. CDR3 length: 18 residues. In germline, CDR1 is LGHNA, CDR2 YSLEER. V shed 4 bases and J 6 bases; nucleotides not matched to a gene: 14. The chain recombines TRBV4-3 with TRBJ2-5, with 13 bases that match TRBD2. Sequences were derived from PBMCs from the stem cell graft donor, sampled from the stem cell graft. The receptor was isolated from a human donor who donated a stem cell graft to a child with acute myeloid leukemia. The CDR3 region is CASSPGLAGSGIWKTQYF. In nucleotides, the CDR3 is TGCGCCAGCAGCCCGGGACTAGCGGGGTCCGGGATTTGGAAGACCCAGTACTTC.